The 10 T cell receptor beta chains listed next were all sequenced from one sample in a study of T-cell reconstitution after alpha-beta-depleted transplantation in children. Regarding the study as a whole: At one year after transplant, newly produced T cells mostly accounted for T-cell counts and diversity.

Library preparation (for TCRbeta) was performed with unique molecular identifiers. TCRdb fed the PCR reads into MiXCR, producing one record per CDR3 protein. The sample has about 290,000 distinct CDR3 sequences, just over 7.5% seen once. Their recognized antigens are unknown. The sequencing here drew on peripheral blood, taken 360 days after TCRalphabeta/CD19-depleted stem cell transplant. The receptors derive from a female patient aged 2 to 10 who had a stem cell transplant for Fanconi anemia, so the T cells may come from the graft donor.

This clonotype has just a few counts. The chain is built from TRBV2 and TRBJ2-3, with 8 bases lining up with TRBD2. Germline lookup yields CDR1 SNHLY and CDR2 FYNNEI. The CDR3 loop spans 18 amino acids. V lost 7 bases and J lost 1; bases outside the gene matches: 16. The DNA of the CDR3 is TGTGCCAGCATCGGGCTTTTAAGCGGGGGCCGAGGCACAGATACGCAGTATTTT. This sequence encodes CASIGLLSGGRGTDTQYF.

The sample holds a few counts of this clonotype. The chain has TRBV20-1 and TRBJ1-3; 8 nucleotides agree with TRBD1. V lost 3 bases and J lost 8; bases outside the gene matches: 9. The CDR3 totals 14 residues. CDR1 is DFQATT, CDR2 SNEGSKA, per germline (reference sequence). CDR3 protein: CSARDQDREYTIYF. CDR3 coding DNA: TGCAGTGCTAGGGACCAGGACAGGGAATACACCATATATTTT.

A note on this clonotype: A much larger clone sits a single nucleotide away, making a read error possible. This chain links TRBV9 with TRBJ2-7; D not certain. CDR1 is SGDLS, CDR2 YYNGEE, per germline. V lost 1 base to trimming and J lost 0 bases, with 11 bases between them. The CDR3 loop spans 15 amino acids. The CDR3 loop reads CASSVSMSSSYEQYF. CDR3 DNA sequence: TGTGCCAGCAGCGTATCGATGTCGAGCTCCTACGAGCAGTACTTC. Together with reference TRBV9 and TRBJ2-7, the CDR3 gives the full variable domain: DSGVTQTPKHLITATGQRVTLRCSPRSGDLSVYWYQQSLDQGLQFLIQYYNGEERAKGNILERFSAQQFPDLHSELNLSSLELGDSALYFCASSVSMSSSYEQYFGPGTRLTVT.

At least ten counts were recorded for this clonotype. V is TRBV29-1 and J is TRBJ2-5; D is unresolved. Germline V lookup: CDR1 SQVTM, CDR2 ANQGSEA. The CDR3 length is 13 residues. The germline V and J ends were trimmed by 5 bases and 2 bases, with 12 bases remaining between them. The CDR3 nucleotides read TGCAGCGTTCCAAAGCACGGACAAGAGACCCAGTACTTC. This codes for CSVPKHGQETQYF.

J is TRBJ2-7 and V is TRBV2, with TRBD2 as a possible D gene (7 bases). The germline gives CDR1 SNHLY, CDR2 FYNNEI. With 6 bases removed from V and 0 bases from J, the gap between germline ends came to 15 bases. CDR3 size: 15 residues. The CDR3 loop reads CASSGGTLSSYEQYF. The DNA of the CDR3 is TGTGCCAGCAGCGGGGGGACACTGAGCTCCTACGAGCAGTACTTC.

The chain uses TRBV30 and TRBJ2-3; 11 bases are shared with TRBD2. The J segment lost 0 bases and the V segment lost 0 bases, leaving 8 bases of the junction unmatched. The CDR3 spans 18 residues. The germline gives CDR1 GTSNPN, CDR2 SVGIG (reference sequence). CDR3 protein: CAWSVLAGDPLSTDTQYF. The CDR3 coding sequence is TGTGCCTGGAGTGTACTAGCGGGGGACCCTCTTAGCACAGATACGCAGTATTTT.

This clonotype was seen a few times. The junction shows a germline mismatch at one end, possibly a read error. The J gene is TRBJ2-3, the V gene TRBV7-3; no reliable D call. This CDR3 has 13 amino acids. CDR1 is SGHTA, CDR2 FQGTGA, per germline. This chain's CDR3 is CANSVHDTDTQYF. CDR3 bases: TGTGCCAACAGCGTCCACGACACAGATACGCAGTATTTT. The full variable domain, in which reference TRBV7-3 and TRBJ2-3 provide the parts outside the CDR3, is GAGVSQTPSNKVTEKGKYVELRCDPISGHTALYWYRQSLGQGPEFLIYFQGTGAADDSGLPNDRFFAVRPEGSVSTLKIQRTERGDSAVYLCANSVHDTDTQYFGPGTRLTVL.

As to this clonotype: One junction end does not reproduce the germline sequence, and a read error may be involved. The chain is built from TRBV7-7 and TRBJ2-5; 10 nucleotides line up with TRBD1. This CDR3 comprises 15 residues. Germline V gives CDR1 SSHAT, CDR2 FNYEAQ (reference sequence). This CDR3 is CASSLAGTGEETQYF. Written as DNA, the CDR3 is TGTGCTAGCAGCTTAGCGGGGACAGGGGAAGAGACCCAGTACTTC.

In this sample, this clonotype turned up many times. The V call is TRBV12-3 or TRBV12-4, the J call TRBJ2-7, with D hard to call. The CDR3 extends over 12 amino acids. The V gene lost 6 bases and the J gene lost 6 bases, with 12 bases spanning the gap. This chain's CDR3 is CASRLQRSEQYF. The CDR3 region has the DNA TGTGCCAGCAGACTACAGCGAAGCGAGCAGTACTTC.

The chain has TRBV6-5 and TRBJ2-5; weak D call: TRBD2 (7 bases). CDR3 size: 14 residues. With 8 bases removed from V and 9 bases from J, the gap between germline ends came to 22 bases. Germline V lookup: CDR1 MNHEY, CDR2 SVGAGI. CDR3 in amino acids: CASRLEGGLEAQYF. DNA of the CDR3: TGTGCCAGCCGTTTAGAGGGGGGGCTTGAGGCCCAGTACTTC.